A selection of T cell receptor beta chains follows, all from one sample in a study of T cell changes during pregnancy in multiple sclerosis. Using immunoSEQ multiplex PCR, the repertoire was profiled, and TCRdb retains in-frame clones only, with some absent. The table records under 130,000 clones, 85% to 95% of them present only once. This sample comprised peripheral blood, obtained after pregnancy. The receptor set was obtained from a female donor with multiple sclerosis, enrolled in a pregnancy study. Both conserved end residues are part of each CDR3. The D gene is left open where the match is weak. The size of a clone is reported for some rows only, either as once, few or many, or as a class for expanded clones.

>TRBV5-1|-|-|TRBJ1-3
CASSLVTSSGNTIYF
TGCGCCAGCAGCCTGGTAACCAGCTCTGGAAACACCATATATTTT
>TRBV7-2|TRBD1|-|TRBJ2-2
CASSPTRQGGNTGELFF
TGTGCCAGCAGCCCCACCCGACAGGGGGGAAACACCGGGGAGCTGTTTTTT
>TRBV4-2|TRBD2|-|TRBJ2-3
CASSHGGAESTDTQYF
TGTGCCAGCAGCCACGGGGGGGCAGAGAGCACAGATACGCAGTATTTT
>TRBV7-9|TRBD1|-|TRBJ2-7
CASSSYRDRGSYEQYF
TGTGCCAGCAGTTCCTATCGGGACAGGGGTTCCTACGAGCAGTACTTC
>TRBV11-2|TRBD2|-|TRBJ2-2
CASSLRGGTGELFF
TGTGCCAGCAGCTTACGGGGGGGCACCGGGGAGCTGTTTTTT
>TRBV27|-|-|TRBJ1-4
CASSLQGNNEKLFF
TGTGCCAGCAGTTTACAGGGGAATAATGAAAAACTGTTTTTT
>TRBV2|TRBD1|-|TRBJ2-7
CASRAGQGSYEQYF
TGTGCCAGCAGAGCTGGACAGGGCTCCTACGAGCAGTACTTC
>TRBV6-4|-|-|TRBJ2-7
CASRIPDSLYEQYF
TGTGCCAGCAGGATCCCGGACAGCCTCTACGAGCAGTACTTC
>TRBV5-4|-|-|TRBJ2-5
CASSPDYGETQYF
TGTGCCAGCAGTCCTGACTATGGAGAGACCCAGTACTTC
>TRBV27|TRBD2|once|TRBJ2-7
CASSYTSGATYEQYF
TGTGCCAGCAGCTACACTAGCGGGGCGACCTACGAGCAGTACTTC
>TRBV7-9|TRBD2|-|TRBJ2-7
CASSLVGAGGTHYEQYF
TGTGCCAGCAGCTTAGTCGGAGCGGGGGGAACACACTACGAGCAGTACTTC
>TRBV27|TRBD2|-|TRBJ2-3
CASSPAPTSGGGYF
TGTGCCAGCAGTCCAGCCCCGACTAGCGGAGGGGGGTATTTT
>TRBV10-2|-|-|TRBJ1-3
CASRDSTVSGNTIYF
TGCGCCAGCAGGGACAGCACCGTCTCTGGAAACACCATATATTTT
>TRBV25-1|-|-|TRBJ1-2
CASSEFPGTYGYTF
TGTGCCAGCAGTGAATTTCCGGGTACCTATGGCTACACCTTC
>TRBV7-3|TRBD1|-|TRBJ2-5
CASSLKGANQETQYF
TGTGCCAGCAGCTTAAAGGGGGCGAATCAAGAGACCCAGTACTTC
>TRBV11-3|-|-|TRBJ2-7
CASSVGPGAGYEQYF
TGTGCCAGCAGCGTGGGCCCAGGGGCAGGGTACGAGCAGTACTTC
>TRBV28|TRBD1|-|TRBJ1-1
CASSSPGGSDTEAFF
TGTGCCAGCAGTTCCCCAGGGGGCAGTGACACTGAAGCTTTCTTT
>TRBV28|-|-|TRBJ2-7
CASSPGTYEQYF
TGTGCCAGCAGCCCCGGGACCTACGAGCAGTACTTC
>TRBV7-9|-|-|TRBJ2-3
CASSLVVSTDTQYF
TGTGCCAGCAGCTTAGTAGTCTCAACAGATACGCAGTATTTT
>TRBV7-2|-|-|TRBJ2-1
CASSFPPPYNEQFF
TGTGCCAGCAGCTTCCCTCCCCCCTACAATGAGCAGTTCTTC
>TRBV9|TRBD1|-|TRBJ2-1
CASSVHGNRGDEQFF
TGTGCCAGCAGCGTACATGGGAACAGGGGAGATGAGCAGTTCTTC
>TRBV7-2|TRBD2|-|TRBJ2-5
CASSLRGTSHETQYF
TGTGCCAGCAGCTTAAGGGGGACTAGCCATGAGACCCAGTACTTC